One sample yielded the 9 T cell receptor beta chains listed below, sequenced in a study of cytomegalovirus exposure and HLA in healthy donors. This PCR relied on a set of 60 Vbeta primers and 13 Jbeta primers. TCRdb keeps only in-frame clones here, not all; method: immunoSEQ multiplex PCR. The top ten clones hold 1.7% of a sample with under 150,000 clones, 60% to 80% of them seen once. Sequencing used PBMCs. These receptors came from a woman aged 25 to 45 in good health and CMV-seronegative.

The chain is built from TRBV27 and TRBJ2-3; D might be TRBD1 (5 bases). The V end was cut by 5 bases, the J end by 5 bases, with 14 bases between. The CDR3 runs 14 residues. The germline V gene encodes CDR1 MNHEY and CDR2 SMNVEV (reference sequence). The CDR3 region has the DNA TGTGCCAGCAGTATACAGGTGCGAGGAGATACGCAGTATTTT. As protein: CASSIQVRGDTQYF.

This rearrangement joins TRBV27 to TRBJ2-2; the match to TRBD1 covers 11 bases. This CDR3 has 18 amino acids. After removal of 6 bases from V and 2 bases from J, the junction contained 11 bases not matched to a gene. Germline V CDR1 and CDR2: MNHEY, SMNVEV (reference sequence). CDR3: CASRRLGGQGGNTGELFF. The CDR3 DNA is TGTGCCAGCAGACGGCTGGGGGGACAGGGGGGTAACACCGGGGAGCTGTTTTTT.

This clone was counted only a few times. The rearrangement joins TRBV29-1 to TRBJ1-2, with TRBD1 as a possible D gene (5 bases). V dropped 0 bases and J dropped 4 bases, with 9 bases sitting between them. This CDR3 region has 13 residues. Germline assignment: CDR1 SQVTM and CDR2 ANQGSEA. CDR3 protein: CSVEEQESYGYTF. CDR3 DNA sequence: TGCAGCGTTGAAGAACAGGAGTCCTATGGCTACACCTTC. Variable domain in full (rest from reference TRBV29-1 and TRBJ1-2): SAVISQKPSRDICQRGTSLTIQCQVDSQVTMMFWYRQQPGQSLTLIATANQGSEATYESGFVIDKFPISRPNLTFSTLTVSNMSPEDSSIYLCSVEEQESYGYTFGSGTRLTVV.

This chain uses TRBV6-5 with TRBJ2-7, with D perhaps matching TRBD2 (5 bases). The CDR3 consists of 15 residues. Deletions cut 10 bases from V and 2 bases from J, with 21 bases between. Germline V gene lookup returns CDR1 MNHEY and CDR2 SVGAGI. In DNA, the CDR3 is TGTGCCACCGGGGAGCCTACGGGGTCTACCTACGAGCAGTACTTC. It encodes CATGEPTGSTYEQYF.

This sequence joins TRBV4-3 and TRBJ1-3; the D is unclear. Germline lookup yields CDR1 LGHNA and CDR2 YSLEER. This CDR3 spans 15 amino acids. V was shortened by 3 bases and J by 0 bases, with 9 bases between the two germline ends. The CDR3 is CASSQAGNSGNTIYF. CDR3 sequence (DNA): TGCGCCAGCAGCCAGGCAGGAAACTCTGGAAACACCATATATTTT.

Regarding this clone: At one boundary the junction diverges from the germline segment, which might be a read error. The chain is built from TRBV5-4 and TRBJ2-5; perhaps TRBD1 as D (5 bases). The germline V gene has CDR1 SGHNT and CDR2 YYREEE (reference sequence). The CDR3 consists of 11 residues. The CDR3 coding sequence is TGTGCCAGCAGCTTAGGACAACTTTTCAACTTC. Translation: CASSLGQLFNF. The whole variable domain, filled in from reference TRBV5-4 and TRBJ2-5, reads ETGVTQSPTHLIKTRGQQVTLRCSSQSGHNTVSWYQQALGQGPQFIFQYYREEENGRGNFPPRFSGLQFPNYSSELNVNALELDDSALYLCASSLGQLFNFGPGTRLLVL.

The chain uses TRBV4-1 and TRBJ1-1; no definite D call. The V end was cut by 2 bases, the J end by 1 base, with 14 bases between. In germline, CDR1 is MGHRA, CDR2 YSYEKL. This CDR3 has 16 amino acids. The CDR3 DNA follows: TGCGCCAGCAGCCAACCCGCTAGAGCGAGGAACACTGAAGCTTTCTTT. As protein: CASSQPARARNTEAFF.

The genes are TRBV6-5 and TRBJ2-7; 7 bases align to TRBD2. CDR1 and CDR2 (germline): MNHEY, SVGAGI. The V and J ends lost 7 bases and 2 bases, in that order; junction bases with no gene match: 8. This CDR3 spans 14 amino acids. This CDR3 reads CASNRAGPAYEQYF. The CDR3 nucleotides read TGTGCCAGCAATCGAGCGGGACCAGCCTACGAGCAGTACTTC.

The chain combines TRBV6-1 with TRBJ2-1, with D possibly matching TRBD1 (6 bases). Per germline, CDR1 MNHNS and CDR2 SASEGT. Between the trimmed V and J ends, which lost 6 bases and 1 base, there was a span of 10 bases. CDR3 length equals 14 residues. As DNA, the CDR3 is TGTGCCAGCAGCAACAGGGAATCCTACAATGAGCAGTTCTTC. It yields the protein CASSNRESYNEQFF.